This T cell receptor beta chain comes out of a study of long-term antiretroviral therapy in people with HIV. Broader study findings: Whereas controls had wider CDR3 length ranges, HIV repertoires had narrower ones.

At least one PBMC sample before ART and at least two after were required. Clinicians in the United States treated all participants with HIV. Until DNA extraction, the samples held between 1-10 million cryopreserved PBMC. Germline V gene lookup returns CDR1 SEHNR and CDR2 FQNEAQ (reference sequence). Between the trimmed V and J ends, which lost 4 bases and 3 bases, there was a span of 10 bases. The CDR3 consists of 13 residues. Survey-level immunoSEQ v3.0 assays were run. Here immunoSEQ multiplex PCR was the method, and the copy in TCRdb shows in-frame clones only, minus some. The profile covers 20,000 or so clones, with around 81% appearing a single time and roughly a sixth taken by the ten largest. Regarding this clone: Antigen: not known.

The sequence was obtained from a woman younger than 35 with HIV. This chain connects TRBV7-9 to TRBJ2-7, with D maybe TRBD1 (5 bases). Source: unsorted PBMCs, taken at the start of antiretroviral therapy, before treatment. CDR3 sequence reads: CASSSIDSYEQYF. CDR3 nucleotides: TGTGCCAGCAGCTCCATCGACAGCTACGAGCAGTACTTC.